Listed here are 25 T cell receptor beta chains from one sample, sequenced in a study (dated by TCRdb to about 2015). Library preparation was by 5' RACE. Instrument used: Illumina MiSeq. TCRdb reanalyzed the raw reads on its own, using fastp at Q25 for trimming and MiXCR for clone calling, and kept in-frame beta chains. One record per CDR3 amino acid sequence lists the most common genes and DNA. The sample has approximately 60,000 distinct CDR3 sequences on record, less than 25% of them singletons. The ten largest make up approximately 3% of the sample. Sequences were obtained from memory CD4+ T cells sorted from a lymph node. The cell subset or site label corresponds to: memory CD4+ T cells, CD4+CD45RO+CD25-. The receptors originated from a female donor with breast cancer.

Comments on this clonotype: A much larger clone sits a single nucleotide away, making a read error possible. The rearrangement joins TRBV7-2 to TRBJ1-2, with D unresolved. V lost 5 bases and J 0 bases, leaving 13 bases between the germline ends. There are 15 residues in the CDR3. Germline V gene lookup returns CDR1 SGHTA and CDR2 FQGNSA. The CDR3 loop is CASSQNTETNYGYTF. The DNA for the CDR3 is TGTGCCAGCAGCCAAAACACCGAAACTAACTATGGCTACACCTTC. Variable domain in full (rest from reference TRBV7-2 and TRBJ1-2): GAGVSQSPSNKVTEKGKDVELRCDPISGHTALYWYRQSLGQGLEFLIYFQGNSAPDKSGLPSDRFSAERTGGSVSTLTIQRTQQEDSAVYLCASSQNTETNYGYTFGSGTRLTVV.

The V call is TRBV24-1, the J call TRBJ1-1; D possibly corresponds to TRBD1 (5 bases). Germline V gene lookup returns CDR1 KGHDR and CDR2 SFDVKD. With 6 bases removed from V and 6 bases from J, the gap between germline ends came to 13 bases. This CDR3 is built from 13 residues. CDR3 residues: CATSSREGAEAFF. The CDR3 bases are TGTGCCACCAGTTCCCGTGAAGGGGCTGAAGCTTTCTTT.

Remarks on this clonotype: A much larger clone lies a single base off, so this may be a read error. V usage is TRBV7-8 and J usage is TRBJ1-5, with a tentative D call TRBD1 (5 bases). Germline V lookup: CDR1 SGHVS, CDR2 FQNEAQ. V was clipped by 7 bases and J by 3 bases, with 10 bases between them. The CDR3 loop spans 13 amino acids. The CDR3, as DNA: TGTGCCAGCACGAGGGGTGACAATCAGCCCCAGCATTTT. Translated: CASTRGDNQPQHF.

This clonotype was seen a few times. J is TRBJ2-7 and V is TRBV4-2; possibly TRBD1 for D (5 bases). Between the trimmed V and J ends, which lost 0 bases and 5 bases, there was a span of 11 bases. The CDR3 is 14 residues long. Germline V gives CDR1 LGHNA, CDR2 YNFKEQ. The DNA for the CDR3 is TGTGCCAGCAGCCAAGATGCAAGGGGAAACGAGCAGTACTTC. Its translation: CASSQDARGNEQYF.

This clonotype has a handful of counts. A read error may be the cause here, since a much bigger clone is one base away. J is TRBJ2-7 and V is TRBV20-1; 10 bases are a match to TRBD2. The CDR3 runs 15 residues. CDR1 and CDR2 (germline): DFQATT, SNEGSKA (reference sequence). The DNA for the CDR3 is TGCAATGCTCCCGATCTAGCGGGAGAGGGGTACGAGCAGTACTTC. It is translated as CNAPDLAGEGYEQYF.

This clonotype was observed at least ten times. The rearrangement uses TRBV6-1 and TRBJ2-3; the D call may be TRBD1 or TRBD2 (5 bases each). Germline CDR1 and CDR2: MNHNS and SASEGT. The CDR3 consists of 12 residues. V lost 3 bases, J lost 10 bases, and 11 bases lay in between. The DNA for the CDR3 is TGTGCCAGCAGTGAGGACTGGGGCCCGCAGTATTTT. Protein sequence: CASSEDWGPQYF.

This clonotype was seen ten or more times. Here the CDR3 reads CASSSGPDYGYTF. The CDR3, as DNA: TGTGCCAGCAGCTCAGGGCCAGACTATGGCTACACCTTC. The V gene is TRBV7-2, the J gene TRBJ1-2; D might be TRBD1 (5 bases). Germline V gives CDR1 SGHTA, CDR2 FQGNSA. V shed 4 bases and J shed 3 bases, with 9 bases lying between them. This CDR3 comprises 13 residues.

This rearrangement joins TRBV9 to TRBJ2-1; 7 bases line up with TRBD2. Looked up from germline, CDR1 is SGDLS and CDR2 is YYNGEE. The ends lost 0 bases at V and 8 bases at J; junction bases unmatched: 11. The CDR3 sequence is 16 residues long. CDR3 bases: TGTGCCAGCAGCGTAGCAGAGCCGGGGGGATTGTATGAGCAGTTCTTC. It specifies CASSVAEPGGLYEQFF.

J is TRBJ1-1 and V is TRBV5-1, with D unclear. The CDR3 sequence is 12 residues long. Germline V gene sequence: CDR1 SGHRS, CDR2 YFSETQ. Deletions cut 4 bases from V and 5 bases from J, with 9 bases between. CDR3 DNA: TGCGCCAGCAGCCCGGGAGAGACTGAAGCTTTCTTT. It codes for CASSPGETEAFF.

The chain uses TRBV4-1 and TRBJ1-1; 10 bases agree with TRBD1. Germline CDR1 reads MGHRA; CDR2 reads YSYEKL. The CDR3 covers 17 residues. Germline trimming cut 5 bases from V and 0 bases from J; bases unmatched to any gene: 9. The CDR3, as DNA: TGCGCCAGCAGCTCCCGGGACAGGGGAGGGATGAACACTGAAGCTTTCTTT. Amino acid sequence: CASSSRDRGGMNTEAFF.

This clonotype came up many times. The chain joins TRBV29-1 to TRBJ2-7; TRBD1 is a possible D gene (6 bases). V gave up 6 bases and J gave up 3 bases, with 12 bases separating them. In germline, CDR1 is SQVTM, CDR2 ANQGSEA. The CDR3 spans 12 residues. In nucleotides, the CDR3 is TGCAGCGTCTTGGGGGCAGACTACGAGCAGTACTTC. Translation gives CSVLGADYEQYF.

The chain joins TRBV2 to TRBJ1-4; weak D call: TRBD1 (6 bases). Trimming left V 5 bases short and J 7 bases short, with 8 bases between. The CDR3 covers 12 residues. Germline lookup yields CDR1 SNHLY and CDR2 FYNNEI. The CDR3 nucleotides are TGTGCCAGCAGTCCACAGGGTGAAAAACTGTTTTTT. This codes for CASSPQGEKLFF.

The chain joins TRBV9 to TRBJ2-2; a possible D gene is TRBD2 (7 bases). CDR3 length: 16 residues. CDR1 SGDLS and CDR2 YYNGEE come from the germline V gene. V shed 2 bases and J shed 5 bases, with 16 bases lying between them. CDR3 region: CASSVFGGPGTGELFF. Here the CDR3 DNA reads TGTGCCAGCAGCGTCTTCGGGGGGCCGGGGACCGGGGAGCTGTTTTTT.

This clonotype has a count of ten or more. The chain employs TRBV6-5 and TRBJ1-1; 8 nucleotides match TRBD1. V gave up 4 bases and J gave up 6 bases; unmatched junction bases: 7. Germline-derived CDR1 and CDR2 are MNHEY and SVGAGI. This CDR3 is 14 amino acids long. The CDR3 DNA follows: TGTGCCAGCAGTTCCCCGGACAGGGTTGCTGAAGCTTTCTTT. It codes for CASSSPDRVAEAFF.

The rearrangement uses TRBV7-8 and TRBJ1-1; no clear D gene. The V end was cut by 5 bases, the J end by 5 bases, with 12 bases between. The CDR3 covers 13 residues. Germline V gene data show CDR1 as SGHVS and CDR2 as FQNEAQ. The DNA for the CDR3 is TGTGCCAGCAGCCCCCGGGTAGTGACTGAAGCTTTCTTT. Residues: CASSPRVVTEAFF.

This clonotype was seen a handful of times. The chain carries TRBV20-1 and TRBJ2-5, with D possibly matching TRBD1 (5 bases). Per germline, CDR1 DFQATT and CDR2 SNEGSKA (reference sequence). Deletions cut 5 bases from V and 0 bases from J, with 7 bases between. The CDR3 has 12 amino acids. CDR3 amino acids: CSAPTDQETQYF. In nucleotides, the CDR3 is TGCAGTGCTCCGACAGACCAAGAGACCCAGTACTTC.

The chain recombines TRBV20-1 with TRBJ2-7; tentatively, D is TRBD1 (6 bases). There are 11 residues in the CDR3. CDR1 is DFQATT, CDR2 SNEGSKA, per germline (reference sequence). V dropped 8 bases and J dropped 3 bases, with 11 bases sitting between them. The CDR3 sequence: CSTGQNYEQYF. In DNA, the CDR3 is TGCAGTACAGGGCAAAACTACGAGCAGTACTTC.

The gene calls are TRBV7-2 and TRBJ1-5, with unresolved D. The length of the CDR3 is 14 residues. Germline CDR1 and CDR2: SGHTA and FQGNSA. The V end lost 0 bases, the J end lost 8 bases, and 11 bases lay between the germline ends. The CDR3 region has the DNA TGTGCCAGCAGCTTAGCCCCTACTCAGGAGCCCCAGCATTTT. Amino acid sequence: CASSLAPTQEPQHF.

This clonotype was recorded only once. V and J are TRBV6-6 and TRBJ2-7, with TRBD1 matching 7 bases. With 7 bases clipped from V and 2 bases from J, the junction kept 11 bases outside the gene matches. CDR1 and CDR2 from the germline V gene are MNHNY and SVGAGI (reference sequence). This CDR3 is 15 amino acids long. CDR3 region: CASNPKTGSPYEQYF. In nucleotides, the CDR3 is TGTGCCAGCAACCCGAAGACAGGGAGCCCCTACGAGCAGTACTTC.

There are a few counts of this clonotype. The chain carries TRBV7-8 and TRBJ1-5; 11 bases fit TRBD1. Germline CDR1 reads SGHVS; CDR2 reads FQNEAQ. Trimming took 4 bases from V and 2 from J; bases not matched to a gene: 4. The CDR3 is 16 amino acids. Written as DNA, the CDR3 is TGTGCCAGCAGCTCCGGACAGGGGGCCCGCAATCAGCCCCAGCATTTT. The encoded protein is CASSSGQGARNQPQHF.

This CDR3 is CASSLTGSEKLFF. The CDR3 DNA reads TGTGCCAGCAGCCTTACTGGGAGTGAAAAACTGTTTTTT. This chain uses TRBV28 with TRBJ1-4; D is undetermined. Per germline, CDR1 MDHEN and CDR2 SYDVKM. V lost 6 bases and J lost 7, with 12 bases in between. The CDR3 length is 13 residues. Supplemented by reference TRBV28 and TRBJ1-4, the full variable domain reads DVKVTQSSRYLVKRTGEKVFLECVQDMDHENMFWYRQDPGLGLRLIYFSYDVKMKEKGDIPEGYSVSREKKERFSLILESASTNQTSMYLCASSLTGSEKLFFGSGTQLSVL.

On this clonotype itself: Relative to the germline gene, one junction end is altered; a read error may explain this. The chain's CDR3 is CASSPNRGRADTQYF. CDR3 DNA sequence: TGTGCCAGCTCACCTAACAGGGGGCGGGCAGACACGCAGTATTTT. This chain joins TRBV18 and TRBJ2-3, with TRBD1 matching 9 bases. The CDR3 covers 15 residues. Germline V gene sequence: CDR1 KGHSH, CDR2 LQKENI.

Concerning this clonotype itself: Compared with germline, one end of the junction differs, possibly owing to a read error. This chain links TRBV5-1 with TRBJ2-1; 8 bases are a match to TRBD2. CDR1 and CDR2 from the germline V gene are SGHRS and YFSETQ. There are 16 residues in the CDR3. The CDR3 spells CARSLGSGGRQDEQFF. CDR3 bases: TGCGCCAGAAGCTTGGGTTCTGGCGGGAGGCAGGATGAGCAGTTCTTC.

This clonotype was counted only a few times. One junction end does not reproduce the germline sequence, and a read error may be involved. CDR3 nucleotide sequence: TGCACCAGCAGCCAAGGACAGGGGATCCAAGAGACCCAGTACTTC. Protein: CTSSQGQGIQETQYF. This chain links TRBV4-1 with TRBJ2-5; 9 nucleotides match TRBD1. From germline, CDR1 is MGHRA and CDR2 YSYEKL. The CDR3 contains 15 residues.

A remark on this clonotype: A much larger clone is a single base away; this may be a read error. The chain couples TRBV5-1 to TRBJ2-3; the match to TRBD2 covers 10 bases. The CDR3 runs to 14 residues. Germline loops: CDR1 SGHRS, CDR2 YFSETQ. Trimming cost V 9 bases and J 1 base; bases outside gene matches: 5. CDR3 region: CATKAGGGTDTQYF. In DNA form, the CDR3 reads TGCGCCACCAAAGCGGGAGGGGGCACAGATACGCAGTATTTT. Variable domain in full (rest from reference TRBV5-1 and TRBJ2-3): KAGVTQTPRYLIKTRGQQVTLSCSPISGHRSVSWYQQTPGQGLQFLFEYFSETQRNKGNFPGRFSGRQFSNSRSEMNVSTLELGDSALYLCATKAGGGTDTQYFGPGTRLTVL.